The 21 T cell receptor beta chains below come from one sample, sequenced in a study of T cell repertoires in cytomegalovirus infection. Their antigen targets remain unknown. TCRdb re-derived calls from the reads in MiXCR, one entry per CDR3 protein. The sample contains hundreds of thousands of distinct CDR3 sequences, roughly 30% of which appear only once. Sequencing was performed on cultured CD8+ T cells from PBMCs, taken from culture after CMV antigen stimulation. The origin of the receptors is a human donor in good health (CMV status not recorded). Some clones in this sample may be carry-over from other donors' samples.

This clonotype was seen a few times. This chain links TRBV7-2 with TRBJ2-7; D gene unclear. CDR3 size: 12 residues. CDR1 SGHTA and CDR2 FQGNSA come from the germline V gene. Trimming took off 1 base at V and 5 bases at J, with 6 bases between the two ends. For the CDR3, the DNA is TGTGCCAGCAGCTTAGGATTCAACGAGCAGTACTTC. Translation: CASSLGFNEQYF.

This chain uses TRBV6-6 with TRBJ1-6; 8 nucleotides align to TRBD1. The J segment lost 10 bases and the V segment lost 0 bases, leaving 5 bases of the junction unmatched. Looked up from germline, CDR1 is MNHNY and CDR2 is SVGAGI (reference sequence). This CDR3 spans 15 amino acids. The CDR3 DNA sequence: TGTGCCAGCAGTTACTCGCCAGGGGGCTCCTCACCCCTCCACTTT. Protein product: CASSYSPGGSSPLHF.

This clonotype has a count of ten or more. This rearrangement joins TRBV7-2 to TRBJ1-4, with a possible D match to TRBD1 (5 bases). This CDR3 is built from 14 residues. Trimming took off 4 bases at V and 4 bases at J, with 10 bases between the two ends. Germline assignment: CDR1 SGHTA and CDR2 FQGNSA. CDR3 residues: CASSSRGGNEKLFF. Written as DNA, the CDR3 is TGTGCCAGCAGCTCTAGGGGCGGTAATGAAAAACTGTTTTTT.

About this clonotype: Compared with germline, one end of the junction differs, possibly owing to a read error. CDR3 protein: CTINNRGSYNEQFF. CDR3 bases: TGTACCATCAACAACAGGGGCTCCTACAATGAGCAGTTCTTC. The J gene is TRBJ2-1, the V gene TRBV10-3; 7 nucleotides agree with TRBD1. Germline CDR1 and CDR2: ENHRY and SYGVKD. The CDR3 totals 14 residues.

The CDR3 protein is CASSPTGVHIYEQYF. The CDR3 DNA sequence: TGTGCCAGCAGTCCAACAGGGGTACACATCTACGAGCAGTACTTC. This chain links TRBV27 with TRBJ2-7, with 7 bases that match TRBD1. Germline CDR1 reads MNHEY; CDR2 reads SMNVEV (reference sequence). The CDR3 loop spans 15 amino acids. The V gene end was trimmed by 5 bases and the J gene end by 3 bases; junction bases not matched to a gene: 10.

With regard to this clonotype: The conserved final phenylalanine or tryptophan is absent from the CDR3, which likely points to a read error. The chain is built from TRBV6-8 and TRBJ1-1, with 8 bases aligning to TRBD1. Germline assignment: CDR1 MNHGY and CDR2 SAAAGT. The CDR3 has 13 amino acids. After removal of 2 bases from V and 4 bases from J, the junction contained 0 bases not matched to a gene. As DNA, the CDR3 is TGTGCCAGCAGTTACGGGACAGGCACTGAAGCTTTCTCT. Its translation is CASSYGTGTEAFS.

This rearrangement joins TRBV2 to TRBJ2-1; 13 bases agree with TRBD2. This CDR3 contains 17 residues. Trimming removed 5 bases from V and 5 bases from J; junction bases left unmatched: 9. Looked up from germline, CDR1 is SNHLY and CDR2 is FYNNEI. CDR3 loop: CASSPTSGGVINNEQFF. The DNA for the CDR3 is TGTGCCAGCAGTCCAACTAGCGGGGGGGTGATTAACAATGAGCAGTTCTTC.

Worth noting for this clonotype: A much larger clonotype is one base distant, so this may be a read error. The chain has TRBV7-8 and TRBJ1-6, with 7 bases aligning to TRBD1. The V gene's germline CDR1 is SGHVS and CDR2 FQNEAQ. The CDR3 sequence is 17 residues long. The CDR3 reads CANSRAGGGIYNSPLHF. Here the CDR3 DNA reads TGTGCCAACAGCCGTGCCGGAGGGGGCATTTATAATTCACCCCTCCACTTT.

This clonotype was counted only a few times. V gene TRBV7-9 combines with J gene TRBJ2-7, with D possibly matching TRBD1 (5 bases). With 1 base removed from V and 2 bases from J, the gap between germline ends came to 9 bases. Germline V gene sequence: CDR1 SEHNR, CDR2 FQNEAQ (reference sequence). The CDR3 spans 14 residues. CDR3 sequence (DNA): TGTGCCAGCAGCTTAGGGACAACTCCCTACGAGCAGTACGTC. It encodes CASSLGTTPYEQYV.

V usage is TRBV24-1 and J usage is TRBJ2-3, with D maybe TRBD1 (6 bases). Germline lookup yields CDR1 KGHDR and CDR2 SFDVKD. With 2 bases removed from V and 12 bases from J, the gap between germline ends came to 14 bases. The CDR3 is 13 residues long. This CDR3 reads CATSDWDNNRQYF. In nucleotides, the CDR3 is TGTGCCACCAGTGATTGGGACAACAATAGACAGTATTTT.

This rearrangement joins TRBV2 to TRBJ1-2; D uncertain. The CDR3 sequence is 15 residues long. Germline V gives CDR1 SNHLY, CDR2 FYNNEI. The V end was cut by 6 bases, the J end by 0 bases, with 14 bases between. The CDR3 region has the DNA TGTGCCAGCAGCCCCTCCAGAGGACCTAACTATGGCTACACCTTC. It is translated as CASSPSRGPNYGYTF.

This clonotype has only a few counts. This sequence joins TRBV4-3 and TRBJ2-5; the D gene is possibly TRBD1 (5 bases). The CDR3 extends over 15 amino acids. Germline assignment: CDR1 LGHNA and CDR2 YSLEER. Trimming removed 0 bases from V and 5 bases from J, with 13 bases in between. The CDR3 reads CASSQEQDMVETQYF. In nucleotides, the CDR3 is TGCGCCAGCAGCCAAGAGCAGGACATGGTGGAGACCCAGTACTTC.

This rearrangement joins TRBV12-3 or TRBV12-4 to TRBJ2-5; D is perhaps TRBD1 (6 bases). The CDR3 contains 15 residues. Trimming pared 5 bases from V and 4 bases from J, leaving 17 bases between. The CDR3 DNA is TGTGCCAGCAGTCCTTGGCCGGGACAAAGAGAGACCCAGTACTTC. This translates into CASSPWPGQRETQYF.

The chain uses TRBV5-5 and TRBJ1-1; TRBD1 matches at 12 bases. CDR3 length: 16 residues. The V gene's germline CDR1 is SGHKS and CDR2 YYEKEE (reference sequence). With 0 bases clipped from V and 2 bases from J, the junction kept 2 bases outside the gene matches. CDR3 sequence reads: CASSLGDRGPNTEAFF. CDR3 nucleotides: TGTGCCAGCAGCTTGGGGGACAGGGGGCCTAACACTGAAGCTTTCTTT.

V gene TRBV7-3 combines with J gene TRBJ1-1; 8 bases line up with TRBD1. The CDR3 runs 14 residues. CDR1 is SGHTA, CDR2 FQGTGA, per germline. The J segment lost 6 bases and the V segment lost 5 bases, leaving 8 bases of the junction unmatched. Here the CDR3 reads CASSLLQGVPEAFF. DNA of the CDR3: TGTGCCAGCAGCCTTTTACAGGGGGTCCCTGAAGCTTTCTTT.

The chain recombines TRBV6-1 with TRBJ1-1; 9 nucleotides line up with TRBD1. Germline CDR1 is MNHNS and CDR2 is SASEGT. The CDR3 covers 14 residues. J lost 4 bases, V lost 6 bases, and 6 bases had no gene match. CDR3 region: CASRKQGAGTEAFF. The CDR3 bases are TGTGCCAGCAGAAAACAGGGGGCCGGCACTGAAGCTTTCTTT.

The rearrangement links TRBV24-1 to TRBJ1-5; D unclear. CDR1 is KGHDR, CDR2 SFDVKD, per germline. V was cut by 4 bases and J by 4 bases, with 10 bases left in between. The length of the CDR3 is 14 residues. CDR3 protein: CATSETRTNQPQHF. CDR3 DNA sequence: TGTGCCACCAGTGAGACCCGAACTAATCAGCCCCAGCATTTT.

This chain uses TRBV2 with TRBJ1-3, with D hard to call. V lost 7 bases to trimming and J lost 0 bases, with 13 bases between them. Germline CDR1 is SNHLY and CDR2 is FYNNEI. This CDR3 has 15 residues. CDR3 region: CASKDSGYSGNTIYF. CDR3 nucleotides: TGTGCCAGCAAGGACTCGGGGTACTCTGGAAACACCATATATTTT.

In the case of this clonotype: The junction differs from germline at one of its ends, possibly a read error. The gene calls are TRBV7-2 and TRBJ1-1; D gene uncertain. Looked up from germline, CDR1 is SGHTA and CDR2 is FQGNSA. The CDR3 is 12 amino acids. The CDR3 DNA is TGTGCCAGCGGCTATAAGAACACTGAAGCTTCCTTT. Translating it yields CASGYKNTEASF.

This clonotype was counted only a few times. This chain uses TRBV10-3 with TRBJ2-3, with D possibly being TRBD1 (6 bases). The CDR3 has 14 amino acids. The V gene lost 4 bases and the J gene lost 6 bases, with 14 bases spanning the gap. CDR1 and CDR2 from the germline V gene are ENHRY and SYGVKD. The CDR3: CAISGSTGTDTQYF. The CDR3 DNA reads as TGTGCCATCAGTGGGAGTACAGGGACCGATACGCAGTATTTT.

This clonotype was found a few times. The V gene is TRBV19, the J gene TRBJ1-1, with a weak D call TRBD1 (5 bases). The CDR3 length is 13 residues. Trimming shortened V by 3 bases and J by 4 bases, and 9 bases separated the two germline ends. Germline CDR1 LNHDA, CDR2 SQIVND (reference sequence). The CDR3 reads CASSIPGSTEAFF. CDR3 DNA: TGTGCCAGTAGTATCCCAGGGAGCACTGAAGCTTTCTTT.